The sample holds a few counts of the clone carrying this T cell receptor beta chain. What it binds is not known. An end of the junction does not agree with germline; a read error may underlie this. From the 5' RACE reads, TCRdb called clonotypes with MiXCR, one entry per CDR3 protein. This repertoire shows around 350,000 distinct CDR3 sequences, approximately 10% found once; its top ten account for 18%. In germline, CDR1 is MNHEY, CDR2 SVGAGI. The CDR3 contains 15 residues. These data come from a study of T cells after yellow fever vaccination. General study results and limits: Post-booster reappearance was seen for most primary-vaccination clones (just under 97% CD4, 85% to 90% CD8). Weaker overall was a secondary response that nonetheless peaked faster, on day 5 versus 15. Clonotypes found in both CD4 and CD8 compartments made up a small share.

The source was PBMCs, collected on the day of the first yellow fever vaccination. The clonotype was recovered from a man aged 18 to 29 who received the YFV17D yellow fever vaccine. V gene TRBV6-5 combines with J gene TRBJ2-1; D is ambiguous. In nucleotides, the CDR3 is TGTGCCAGCAGTGACTCGTGGAGAATGCACAATGAGCAGTTCTTC. Translation gives CASSDSWRMHNEQFF.